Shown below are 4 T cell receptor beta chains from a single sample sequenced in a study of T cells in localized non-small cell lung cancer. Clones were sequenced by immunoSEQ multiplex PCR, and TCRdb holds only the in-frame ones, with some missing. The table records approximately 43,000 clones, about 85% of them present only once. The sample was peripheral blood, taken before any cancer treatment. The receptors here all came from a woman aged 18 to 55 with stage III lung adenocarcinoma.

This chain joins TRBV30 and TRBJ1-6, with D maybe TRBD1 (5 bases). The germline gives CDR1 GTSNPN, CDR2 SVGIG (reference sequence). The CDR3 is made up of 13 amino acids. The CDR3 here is CARGVAANSPLHF. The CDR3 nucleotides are TGTGCTCGAGGGGTGGCAGCTAATTCACCCCTCCACTTT.

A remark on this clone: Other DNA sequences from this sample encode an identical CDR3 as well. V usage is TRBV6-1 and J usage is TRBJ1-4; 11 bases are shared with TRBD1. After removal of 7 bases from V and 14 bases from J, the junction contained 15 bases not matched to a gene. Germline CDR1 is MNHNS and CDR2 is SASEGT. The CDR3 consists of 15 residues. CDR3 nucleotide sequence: TGTGCCAGCACCACCTGGGGAGGACAGGGGGCTCGGCTGTTTTTT. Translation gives CASTTWGGQGARLFF.

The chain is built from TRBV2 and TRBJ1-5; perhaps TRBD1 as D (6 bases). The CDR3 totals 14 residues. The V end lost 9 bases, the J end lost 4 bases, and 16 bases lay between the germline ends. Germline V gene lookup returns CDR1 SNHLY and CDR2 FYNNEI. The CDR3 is CASQPGASNQPQHF. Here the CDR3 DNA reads TGTGCCAGTCAGCCAGGGGCGTCGAATCAGCCCCAGCATTTT.

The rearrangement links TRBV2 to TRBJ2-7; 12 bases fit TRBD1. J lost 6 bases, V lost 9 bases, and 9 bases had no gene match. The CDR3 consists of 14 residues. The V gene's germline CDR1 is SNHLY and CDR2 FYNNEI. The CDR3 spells CASIRGQGASEQYF. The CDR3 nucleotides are TGTGCCAGTATACGGGGACAGGGGGCGAGCGAGCAGTACTTC.